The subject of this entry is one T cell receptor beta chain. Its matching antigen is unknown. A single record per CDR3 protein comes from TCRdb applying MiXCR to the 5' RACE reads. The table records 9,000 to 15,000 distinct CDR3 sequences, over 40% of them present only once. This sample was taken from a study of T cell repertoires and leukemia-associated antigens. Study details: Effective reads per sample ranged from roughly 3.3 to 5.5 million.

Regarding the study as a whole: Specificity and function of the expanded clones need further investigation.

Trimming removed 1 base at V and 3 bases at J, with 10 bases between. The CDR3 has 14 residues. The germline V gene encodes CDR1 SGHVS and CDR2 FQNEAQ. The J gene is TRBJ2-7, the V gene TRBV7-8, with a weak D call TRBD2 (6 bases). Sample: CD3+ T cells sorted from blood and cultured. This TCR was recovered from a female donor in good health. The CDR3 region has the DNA TGTGCCAGCAGCTTAGTTAGCGGAATCTACGAGCAGTACTTC. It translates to CASSLVSGIYEQYF. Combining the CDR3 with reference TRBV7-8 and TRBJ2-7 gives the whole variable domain GAGVSQSPRYKVAKRGQDVALRCDPISGHVSLFWYQQALGQGPEFLTYFQNEAQLDKSGLPSDRFFAERPEGSVSTLKIQRTQQEDSAVYLCASSLVSGIYEQYFGPGTRLTVT.